The 23 T cell receptor beta chains in this list originate from one sample, sequenced in a study of shared clonotypes between healthy human individuals. The repertoire was sequenced with immunoSEQ multiplex PCR; TCRdb's copy has only in-frame clones and lacks some. Among 2.5 million or so clones listed, approximately 92% were seen once. Sequences were obtained from naive CD4+ T cells sorted from blood. Subset defined: CD45RA+ positively selected. The receptors shown here come from a young man in good health.

Note on this clone: Other DNA variants within this sample encode the same CDR3. The V call is TRBV5-1, the J call TRBJ2-1; D not certain. V was clipped by 0 bases and J by 4 bases, with 8 bases between them. The V gene's germline CDR1 is SGHRS and CDR2 YFSETQ. This CDR3 has 14 residues. DNA of the CDR3: TGCGCCAGCAGCTTGGAGGGCCGATACAATGAGCAGTTCTTC. It is translated as CASSLEGRYNEQFF.

The rearrangement joins TRBV6-1 to TRBJ2-5; TRBD2 matches at 10 bases. The V segment lost 5 bases and the J segment 1 base; nucleotides outside the gene matches: 4. The CDR3 has 15 amino acids. Germline V gene sequence: CDR1 MNHNS, CDR2 SASEGT. This CDR3 reads CASSLLAGLQETQYF. CDR3 DNA: TGTGCCAGCAGTCTACTAGCGGGGCTCCAAGAGACCCAGTACTTC.

The chain links TRBV10-2 to TRBJ2-2, with no clear D. The ends were cut back, 2 bases at V and 2 bases at J, with 6 bases in the middle. The CDR3 sequence is 14 residues long. Per germline, CDR1 WSHSY and CDR2 SAAADI. The chain's CDR3 is CASSEVLNTGELFF. In DNA form, the CDR3 reads TGCGCCAGCAGTGAGGTTCTAAACACCGGGGAGCTGTTTTTT.

The V gene is TRBV1, the J gene TRBJ2-5; the D segment call TRBD1 is taken from the table without a DNA check. TRBV1 is labeled a pseudogene. The CDR3 consists of 15 residues. The CDR3 sequence is CTSSQTDRDWETQYF. The CDR3 region has the DNA TGCACCAGCAGCCAGACAGACAGGGACTGGGAGACCCAGTACTTC.

The rearrangement uses TRBV28 and TRBJ2-1; maybe TRBD2 (5 bases). This CDR3 spans 15 amino acids. Germline V lookup: CDR1 MDHEN, CDR2 SYDVKM. Trimming took off 7 bases at V and 0 bases at J, with 13 bases between the two ends. CDR3 coding DNA: TGTGCCAGCAACCCCAGCGGACTCTCCTACAATGAGCAGTTCTTC. Encoded protein: CASNPSGLSYNEQFF.

The CDR3 DNA reads as TGTGCCAGCAGTTCGAGACTAGCGGGAGCAGATACGCAGTATTTT. Amino acids: CASSSRLAGADTQYF. The V and J genes are TRBV27 and TRBJ2-3, with 12 bases matching TRBD2. The trim removed 4 bases at V and 4 bases at J, leaving 3 bases unmatched. Germline V lookup: CDR1 MNHEY, CDR2 SMNVEV (reference sequence). There are 15 residues in the CDR3.

CDR3 region: CASSLVSNEQFF. The CDR3 DNA is TGTGCCAGCAGCTTAGTCTCGAATGAGCAGTTCTTC. The genes are TRBV7-6 and TRBJ2-1; D remains unclear. The CDR3 totals 12 residues. V lost 1 base and J lost 7, with 5 bases in between. The germline V gene encodes CDR1 SGHVS and CDR2 FNYEAQ.

The chain carries TRBV5-1 and TRBJ2-7; possibly TRBD1 for D (6 bases). With 6 bases removed from V and 7 bases from J, the gap between germline ends came to 23 bases. The CDR3 is 15 residues long. Per germline, CDR1 SGHRS and CDR2 YFSETQ. The CDR3 region has the DNA TGCGCCAGCACTAAGGATAAACAGGGTCCTGGGGAGCAGTACTTC. Its translation: CASTKDKQGPGEQYF.

V usage is TRBV5-5 and J usage is TRBJ2-2; D possibly uses TRBD1 or TRBD2 (5 bases each). The CDR3 consists of 16 residues. V was trimmed by 0 bases and J by 4 bases, leaving 13 bases between them. Germline values: CDR1 SGHKS, CDR2 YYEKEE (reference sequence). For the CDR3, the DNA is TGTGCCAGCAGCTTGGTTCCGGGGCCAACCACCGGGGAGCTGTTTTTT. The encoded protein is CASSLVPGPTTGELFF.

This clone was seen only a few times. This chain uses TRBV6-6 with TRBJ1-3; no clear D gene. The V gene lost 6 bases and the J gene lost 0 bases, with 12 bases spanning the gap. The CDR3 runs to 15 residues. CDR1 is MNHNY and CDR2 is SVGAGI in the germline V gene (reference sequence). As DNA, the CDR3 is TGTGCCAGCAGGATCAGCTACTCCTCTGGAAACACCATATATTTT. It codes for CASRISYSSGNTIYF.

Remarks on this clone: The same CDR3 is also encoded by other DNA sequences in this sample. The chain has TRBV28 and TRBJ1-1; D unclear. This CDR3 comprises 12 residues. Trimming took 4 bases from V and 4 from J, leaving 7 bases between them. The germline CDR1 and CDR2 sequences are MDHEN and SYDVKM. Written as DNA, the CDR3 is TGTGCCAGCAGTTCGGGGTTCACTGAAGCTTTCTTT. It yields the protein CASSSGFTEAFF. Supplemented by reference TRBV28 and TRBJ1-1, the full variable domain reads DVKVTQSSRYLVKRTGEKVFLECVQDMDHENMFWYRQDPGLGLRLIYFSYDVKMKEKGDIPEGYSVSREKKERFSLILESASTNQTSMYLCASSSGFTEAFFGQGTRLTVV.

With regard to this clone: The sample holds other DNA sequences that translate to the same CDR3. V and J are TRBV6-5 and TRBJ2-7, with TRBD2 matching over 7 bases. The germline V gene has CDR1 MNHEY and CDR2 SVGAGI. J was trimmed by 1 base and V by 6 bases; bases with no gene match: 3. This CDR3 has 13 residues. The CDR3 bases are TGTGCCAGCAGGCCGGGGGGATCCTACGAGCAGTACTTC. Amino acid sequence: CASRPGGSYEQYF.

The genes are TRBV6-5 and TRBJ2-5, with TRBD2 matching over 11 bases. The V gene end was trimmed by 5 bases and the J gene end by 7 bases; junction bases not matched to a gene: 9. The germline gives CDR1 MNHEY, CDR2 SVGAGI. This CDR3 has 15 amino acids. This CDR3 reads CASSKYSGGAATQYF. The CDR3, as DNA: TGTGCCAGCAGTAAATATAGCGGGGGGGCGGCGACCCAGTACTTC.

The CDR3 here is CASSPAGGANTEAFF. CDR3 sequence (DNA): TGTGCCAGTAGTCCTGCAGGGGGCGCGAACACTGAAGCTTTCTTT. The rearrangement joins TRBV19 to TRBJ1-1; TRBD1 aligns across 8 bases. CDR3 length: 15 residues. V was pared by 5 bases and J by 1 base, with 6 bases of the junction left unmatched. CDR1 is LNHDA, CDR2 SQIVND, per germline (reference sequence).

The rearrangement links TRBV7-3 to TRBJ2-1, with D uncertain. In germline, CDR1 is SGHTA, CDR2 FQGTGA. Trimming stripped 2 bases from V and 6 bases from J, with 8 bases between. CDR3 length equals 13 residues. The chain's CDR3 is CASSLGLSNEQFF. The CDR3 DNA reads as TGTGCCAGCAGCTTAGGTCTCTCCAATGAGCAGTTCTTC.

V usage is TRBV6-1 and J usage is TRBJ2-2; TRBD1 is a possible D gene (7 bases). This CDR3 is 15 amino acids long. The germline CDR1 and CDR2 sequences are MNHNS and SASEGT. V lost 8 bases to trimming and J lost 5 bases, with 18 bases between them. CDR3 loop: CASGEYRGGTGELFF. CDR3 nucleotides: TGTGCCAGCGGAGAGTACAGGGGAGGAACCGGGGAGCTGTTTTTT.

The V and J genes are TRBV15 and TRBJ1-6; the D is unclear. The CDR3 is made up of 15 amino acids. Germline assignment: CDR1 LNHNV and CDR2 YYDKDF (reference sequence). Trimming stripped 3 bases from V and 10 bases from J, with 16 bases between. The CDR3 region is CATSSAPTRESPLHF. In DNA form, the CDR3 reads TGTGCCACCAGCAGCGCCCCGACAAGGGAATCACCCCTCCACTTT.

V and J are TRBV28 and TRBJ2-7; no firm D call. Trimming shortened V by 5 bases and J by 5 bases, and 13 bases separated the two germline ends. Germline CDR1 reads MDHEN; CDR2 reads SYDVKM. This CDR3 comprises 13 residues. DNA for the CDR3: TGTGCCAGCAGTCCTCGGACGGACGACGAGCAGTACTTC. Its translation is CASSPRTDDEQYF.

J is TRBJ1-5 and V is TRBV28, with 9 positions matching TRBD1. Trimming cost V 4 bases and J 5 bases; bases outside gene matches: 3. This CDR3 has 14 residues. Looked up from germline, CDR1 is MDHEN and CDR2 is SYDVKM. The chain's CDR3 is CASSSQGADQPQHF. The CDR3 nucleotides read TGTGCCAGCAGTTCACAGGGGGCAGATCAGCCCCAGCATTTT.

The genes are TRBV9 and TRBJ2-7; 7 bases fit TRBD1. CDR1 and CDR2 (germline): SGDLS, YYNGEE. V lost 3 bases to trimming and J lost 6 bases; unmatched junction nucleotides: 3. The CDR3 contains 12 residues. The CDR3 is CASSDRGSEQYF. The CDR3 nucleotides are TGTGCCAGCAGCGACAGGGGCTCCGAGCAGTACTTC.

The chain employs TRBV28 and TRBJ2-5, with D perhaps matching TRBD1 (5 bases). V gave up 4 bases and J gave up 2 bases, with 11 bases separating them. The CDR3 loop spans 14 amino acids. CDR1 is MDHEN, CDR2 SYDVKM, per germline. CDR3 nucleotides: TGTGCCAGCAGTTCAGGGCAGCCGCAAGAGACCCAGTACTTC. It specifies CASSSGQPQETQYF. The full variable domain, its missing parts supplied by reference TRBV28 and TRBJ2-5, is DVKVTQSSRYLVKRTGEKVFLECVQDMDHENMFWYRQDPGLGLRLIYFSYDVKMKEKGDIPEGYSVSREKKERFSLILESASTNQTSMYLCASSSGQPQETQYFGPGTRLLVL.

V is TRBV10-3 and J is TRBJ2-3; 9 bases agree with TRBD2. The germline gives CDR1 ENHRY, CDR2 SYGVKD. This CDR3 contains 13 residues. The trim removed 8 bases at V and 3 bases at J, leaving 3 bases unmatched. The CDR3 protein is CAIQLAGTDTQYF. The CDR3 DNA sequence: TGTGCCATCCAGCTAGCGGGGACAGATACGCAGTATTTT.

The chain couples TRBV27 to TRBJ2-5, with unresolved D. The CDR3 covers 13 residues. V dropped 6 bases and J dropped 5 bases, with 13 bases sitting between them. Germline values: CDR1 MNHEY, CDR2 SMNVEV (reference sequence). This CDR3 reads CASRSRVGETQYF. CDR3 bases: TGTGCCAGCAGGTCCCGTGTTGGGGAGACCCAGTACTTC.